These T cell receptor beta chains were read from a single sample in a study of blood T cell repertoires in COVID-19. Assay: immunoSEQ multiplex PCR; the TCRdb copy retains only in-frame clones and omits some. The table has about 190,000 clones, around 82% seen once; the top ten hold roughly a sixth. The material sequenced was PBMCs or T cells enriched from blood (not recorded which). These receptors came from a woman in her forties or fifties with acute COVID-19. Both conserved end residues are trimmed from each CDR3.

v_call: TRBV7-9; cdr3_aa: ASRGRDLHTEAF
v_call: TRBV21-1; cdr3_aa: ASSISAEQF
v_call: TRBV4-1; cdr3_aa: ASSPVGVQGNGYT
v_call: TRBV5-8; cdr3_aa: ASSLGTGSHNEQF
v_call: TRBV2; cdr3_aa: ASTSGWGNTIY
v_call: TRBV10-1; cdr3_aa: ASSEPQFPSEKLF
v_call: TRBV6-6; cdr3_aa: ASRDSTFTDTQY
v_call: TRBV7-9; cdr3_aa: ASSPDDYPVDTQY
v_call: TRBV6-5; cdr3_aa: ASRDRAENQPQH
v_call: TRBV5-4; cdr3_aa: ASSPVGAGYT
v_call: TRBV19; cdr3_aa: ASQRAYEGKLF
v_call: TRBV5-6; cdr3_aa: ASSLVLDRTDGYT
v_call: TRBV29-1; cdr3_aa: SVDHRGRNYGYT
v_call: TRBV11-2; cdr3_aa: ASSLGASPLH
v_call: TRBV10-3; cdr3_aa: AISPDSEAF
v_call: TRBV9; cdr3_aa: ASSVYGDSYT
v_call: TRBV7-3; cdr3_aa: ASTVTSTGELF
v_call: TRBV24-1; cdr3_aa: ATGDRDRVLGEQF
v_call: TRBV7-3; cdr3_aa: ASSPQGQRTGELF
v_call: TRBV7-2; cdr3_aa: ASSLVRLTAEAF
v_call: TRBV6-1; cdr3_aa: ASSEADSSYNSPLH
v_call: TRBV7-9; cdr3_aa: ASSLQTDRGRVGYT
v_call: TRBV19; cdr3_aa: ASSLSQLNTEAF
v_call: TRBV5-4; cdr3_aa: ASSAPTGRNTEAF
v_call: TRBV14; cdr3_aa: ASSQRGPFYGYT
v_call: TRBV18; cdr3_aa: ASSIAGTIGTDTQY
v_call: TRBV6-5; cdr3_aa: ASTQAGVYNEQF
v_call: TRBV7-9; cdr3_aa: ASSLATELGRLSGELF
v_call: TRBV7-2; cdr3_aa: ASSLGRANEKLF
v_call: TRBV9; cdr3_aa: ASSAFQRGGADTQY
v_call: TRBV4-3; cdr3_aa: ASSQDYDTQY
v_call: TRBV28; cdr3_aa: ASSFEQGWNTEAF
v_call: TRBV30; cdr3_aa: AWAGQGNQPQH
v_call: TRBV9; cdr3_aa: ASSVAGGPTSTDTQY
v_call: TRBV28; cdr3_aa: ASSLDRGREKLF
v_call: TRBV28; cdr3_aa: ASSSRQGNYGYT
v_call: TRBV6-5; cdr3_aa: ASSRARYGNTEAF
v_call: TRBV5-1; cdr3_aa: ASSLAHRGTEAF
v_call: TRBV18; cdr3_aa: ASSPQVRKGGALNQPQH